The subject of this entry is one T cell receptor (beta chain). Here immunoSEQ multiplex PCR was the method, and the copy in TCRdb shows in-frame clones only, minus some. The sample consists of a few hundred thousand clones, over 90% of them appearing once. This entry belongs to a study of shared T cell receptors in the human thymus. Looked up from germline, CDR1 is MNHEY and CDR2 is SMNVEV (reference sequence). The V end was cut by 7 bases, the J end by 4 bases, with 20 bases between. The CDR3 spans 15 residues. This receptor was identified in a human donor. J is TRBJ2-7 and V is TRBV27; a weak D match, TRBD2 (7 bases). Input material: thymocytes. The CDR3 region has the DNA TGTGCCAGCACCCTAGAGGGGGGAGGGCCATACGAGCAGTACTTC. Translating gives CASTLEGGGPYEQYF.